Below are 26 T cell receptor beta chains sequenced from a single sample in a study of shared clonotypes between healthy human individuals. Measured with immunoSEQ multiplex PCR; TCRdb has only the in-frame clones, and not every one. The data show a few hundred thousand clones, with roughly 70% seen just once and approximately 10% held by the top ten. The sample taken for sequencing was memory CD4+ T cells sorted from blood. The subset here: CD45RA-negative fraction. The receptor set was obtained from a man aged 25 to 45 in good health.

The DNA for the CDR3 is TGTGCCAGCAGCCTCTTGGCCGAGCAATACAATGAGCAGTTCTTC. This codes for CASSLLAEQYNEQFF. The chain joins TRBV4-2 to TRBJ2-1, with D hard to call. CDR3 size: 15 residues. V lost 4 bases and J lost 4, with 14 bases in between. The germline V gene encodes CDR1 LGHNA and CDR2 YNFKEQ.

CDR3 protein: CASSSSPGLVSNEQFF. CDR3 nucleotides: TGTGCCAGCAGCTCAAGCCCGGGACTAGTATCAAATGAGCAGTTCTTC. The chain uses TRBV13 and TRBJ2-1; 8 nucleotides agree with TRBD2. V dropped 4 bases and J dropped 7; count of bases not matched to a gene: 12. Germline values: CDR1 PRHDT, CDR2 FYEKMQ (reference sequence). CDR3 length equals 16 residues.

To note about this clone: A read error may account for a junction end that differs from germline. This chain connects TRBV29-1 to TRBJ2-1, with 9 bases identical to TRBD2. Germline-derived CDR1 and CDR2 are SQVTM and ANQGSEA. The CDR3 runs 14 residues. The CDR3 loop is CSVEGSGSYNEQFF. In nucleotides, the CDR3 is TGCAGCGTAGAAGGTAGCGGGAGCTACAATGAGCAGTTCTTC.

The chain couples TRBV5-1 to TRBJ2-7; D is unresolved. The V end was cut by 4 bases, the J end by 0 bases, with 5 bases between. This CDR3 spans 12 amino acids. Germline CDR1 and CDR2: SGHRS and YFSETQ. The chain's CDR3 is CASSPPSYEQYF. The CDR3 DNA follows: TGCGCCAGCAGCCCGCCCTCCTACGAGCAGTACTTC.

A few counts support this clone. The chain couples TRBV30 to TRBJ2-5, with TRBD2 identical over 8 bases. J was trimmed by 3 bases and V by 8 bases; bases with no gene match: 11. CDR1 GTSNPN and CDR2 SVGIG come from the germline V gene (reference sequence). This CDR3 has 14 residues. The CDR3 sequence: CARGGSGLKETQYF. DNA for the CDR3: TGTGCCCGGGGGGGTAGCGGGTTAAAAGAGACCCAGTACTTC. The complete variable domain, with remaining parts taken from reference TRBV30 and TRBJ2-5, reads SQTIHQWPATLVQPVGSPLSLECTVEGTSNPNLYWYRQAAGRGLQLLFYSVGIGQISSEVPQNLSASRPQDRQFILSSKKLLLSDSGFYLCARGGSGLKETQYFGPGTRLLVL.

This clone was counted at least ten times. V is TRBV2 and J is TRBJ1-5; 9 nucleotides line up with TRBD1. CDR1 SNHLY and CDR2 FYNNEI come from the germline V gene. With 4 bases clipped from V and 2 bases from J, the junction kept 9 bases outside the gene matches. This CDR3 contains 17 residues. The CDR3 region has the DNA TGTGCCAGCAGTGTTGAGACAGGGGGAAGCGGCAATCAGCCCCAGCATTTT. The encoded protein is CASSVETGGSGNQPQHF.

This clone has more than one count but fewer than ten. V usage is TRBV2 and J usage is TRBJ1-5; D unclear. The CDR3 consists of 14 residues. CDR1 and CDR2 (germline): SNHLY, FYNNEI. Trimming removed 8 bases from V and 0 bases from J, with 11 bases in between. The CDR3 bases are TGTGCCAGCCGAGACCAAGCTAGCAATCAGCCCCAGCATTTT. Its translation: CASRDQASNQPQHF.

In this sample, this clone turned up once. The chain has TRBV29-1 and TRBJ1-6; TRBD1 is a possible D gene (5 bases). This CDR3 region has 16 residues. Germline V gene sequence: CDR1 SQVTM, CDR2 ANQGSEA. The V end was cut by 1 base, the J end by 1 base, with 11 bases between. The CDR3 here is CSVEGGRRSYNSPLHF. DNA of the CDR3: TGCAGCGTTGAAGGGGGCAGGAGATCCTATAATTCACCCCTCCACTTT.

This clone was recorded a few times. V is TRBV2 and J is TRBJ1-5; no clear D. V gave up 0 bases and J gave up 4 bases, with 10 bases separating them. Germline V lookup: CDR1 SNHLY, CDR2 FYNNEI. The CDR3 is 15 amino acids. The chain's CDR3 is CASSEALSRNQPQHF. The CDR3 coding sequence is TGTGCCAGCAGTGAAGCGTTAAGCAGGAATCAGCCCCAGCATTTT.

This clone was seen repeatedly, ten times or more. This chain links TRBV27 with TRBJ2-7, with 7 bases identical to TRBD1. The CDR3 consists of 15 residues. Germline values: CDR1 MNHEY, CDR2 SMNVEV (reference sequence). The V and J ends lost 3 bases and 2 bases, in that order; junction bases with no gene match: 7. The CDR3 loop reads CASSFWTGYPYEQYF. Written as DNA, the CDR3 is TGTGCCAGCAGTTTTTGGACAGGCTATCCCTACGAGCAGTACTTC.

The count of this clone is one. The V call is TRBV28, the J call TRBJ2-7; D is perhaps TRBD2 (5 bases). The CDR3 is made up of 17 amino acids. Germline V CDR1 and CDR2: MDHEN, SYDVKM. V lost 2 bases and J 2 bases, leaving 19 bases between the germline ends. The CDR3 DNA is TGTGCCAGCAGTTTAATCGTGTCGGGCAACGGGGCCTACGAGCAGTACTTC. As protein: CASSLIVSGNGAYEQYF.

The V and J genes are TRBV19 and TRBJ2-1; 10 nucleotides agree with TRBD2. This CDR3 is built from 18 residues. Germline V CDR1 and CDR2: LNHDA, SQIVND (reference sequence). V shed 4 bases and J 10 bases; nucleotides not matched to a gene: 19. The CDR3 DNA reads as TGTGCCAGTAGTACATTAAGTTCGTGGACTAGCGGAGGCGGCGAGCAGTTCTTC. Its translation is CASSTLSSWTSGGGEQFF. The variable domain in full, completed from reference TRBV19 and TRBJ2-1, reads DGGITQSPKYLFRKEGQNVTLSCEQNLNHDAMYWYRQDPGQGLRLIYYSQIVNDFQKGDIAEGYSVSREKKESFPLTVTSAQKNPTAFYLCASSTLSSWTSGGGEQFFGPGTRLTVL.

The V call is TRBV5-4, the J call TRBJ2-1, with unresolved D. The CDR3 extends over 13 amino acids. Germline CDR1 and CDR2: SGHNT and YYREEE (reference sequence). Trimming left V 4 bases short and J 10 bases short, with 15 bases between. This chain's CDR3 is CASSTVDGSEQFF. CDR3 coding DNA: TGTGCCAGCAGCACTGTTGACGGCTCAGAGCAGTTCTTC.

The rearrangement uses TRBV5-1 and TRBJ2-7, with D possibly TRBD1 on 5 matching bases. Germline V gives CDR1 SGHRS, CDR2 YFSETQ. CDR3 length: 16 residues. V gave up 3 bases and J gave up 3 bases, with 19 bases separating them. CDR3 region: CASSSAVTGRGYEQYF. The CDR3 nucleotides are TGCGCCAGCAGCTCGGCTGTAACAGGAAGAGGCTACGAGCAGTACTTC.

This clone has ten or more counts. V is TRBV19 and J is TRBJ1-2; maybe TRBD1 (5 bases). The CDR3 has 14 amino acids. With 6 bases removed from V and 3 bases from J, the gap between germline ends came to 14 bases. Germline loops: CDR1 LNHDA, CDR2 SQIVND (reference sequence). The CDR3 here is CASSRSGTDYGYTF. The CDR3 region has the DNA TGTGCCAGTAGCCGCTCCGGGACGGACTATGGCTACACCTTC.

The chain's CDR3 is CASSSDYSNQPQHF. CDR3 DNA sequence: TGTGCCAGCAGCTCAGATTATAGCAATCAGCCCCAGCATTTT. The rearrangement links TRBV7-2 to TRBJ1-5; D ambiguous. This CDR3 has 14 amino acids. V lost 4 bases, J lost 0 bases, and 7 bases lay in between. CDR1 is SGHTA, CDR2 FQGNSA, per germline.

A single count supports this clone. The genes are TRBV4-1 and TRBJ2-3; tentative D call: TRBD1 (5 bases). Germline-derived CDR1 and CDR2 are MGHRA and YSYEKL. This CDR3 is built from 18 residues. V was pared by 3 bases and J by 2 bases, with 21 bases between. In DNA, the CDR3 is TGCGCCAGCAGCCACCCAAAGGGGCCAGTCATCCCCACAGATACGCAGTATTTT. Translation gives CASSHPKGPVIPTDTQYF.

The chain couples TRBV11-2 to TRBJ2-5; a weak D match, TRBD1 (5 bases). Trimming took off 4 bases at V and 7 bases at J, with 16 bases between the two ends. Germline CDR1 is SGHAT and CDR2 is FQNNGV. CDR3 length: 14 residues. The CDR3: CASSSRTNVGTQYF. DNA of the CDR3: TGTGCCAGCAGCTCACGGACAAATGTAGGGACCCAGTACTTC. Full variable domain (outside the CDR3, taken from reference TRBV11-2 and TRBJ2-5): EAGVAQSPRYKIIEKRQSVAFWCNPISGHATLYWYQQILGQGPKLLIQFQNNGVVDDSQLPKDRFSAERLKGVDSTLKIQPAKLEDSAVYLCASSSRTNVGTQYFGPGTRLLVL.

The chain links TRBV5-1 to TRBJ1-2; tentatively, D is TRBD1 (5 bases). Per germline, CDR1 SGHRS and CDR2 YFSETQ. Trimming removed 3 bases from V and 6 bases from J, with 12 bases in between. The CDR3 length is 13 residues. The CDR3 nucleotides are TGCGCCAGCAGCTGGACGGGGGGTGATGGCTACACCTTC. It yields the protein CASSWTGGDGYTF.

The V and J genes are TRBV9 and TRBJ1-2, with D possibly TRBD1 on 5 matching bases. Germline CDR1 reads SGDLS; CDR2 reads YYNGEE. This CDR3 region has 15 residues. Trimming stripped 4 bases from V and 4 bases from J, with 17 bases between. CDR3 nucleotides: TGTGCCAGCAGCCAAGGAGAGGGGCGTCTCTATGGCTACACCTTC. It is translated as CASSQGEGRLYGYTF.

As regards this clone: Distinct nucleotide sequences in the sample also encode this CDR3. The chain carries TRBV7-2 and TRBJ1-3; the D gene is possibly TRBD1 (5 bases). The V gene's germline CDR1 is SGHTA and CDR2 FQGNSA. This CDR3 region has 15 residues. Trimming cost V 2 bases and J 1 base, with 9 bases left between them. This chain's CDR3 is CASSLLGGSGNTIYF. The CDR3 DNA sequence: TGTGCCAGCAGCTTATTGGGGGGATCTGGAAACACCATATATTTT.

This clone is a singleton in its sample. This rearrangement joins TRBV5-1 to TRBJ2-2; 8 bases align to TRBD2. Germline CDR1 is SGHRS and CDR2 is YFSETQ. This CDR3 spans 16 amino acids. V was clipped by 0 bases and J by 6 bases; unmatched bases: 7. The DNA of the CDR3 is TGCGCCAGCAGCTTGGCACGGACTAGCATCTCCGGGGAGCTGTTTTTT. Translating it yields CASSLARTSISGELFF. Drawing the rest from reference TRBV5-1 and TRBJ2-2, the complete variable domain is KAGVTQTPRYLIKTRGQQVTLSCSPISGHRSVSWYQQTPGQGLQFLFEYFSETQRNKGNFPGRFSGRQFSNSRSEMNVSTLELGDSALYLCASSLARTSISGELFFGEGSRLTVL.

This clone has just a few counts. V usage is TRBV10-3 and J usage is TRBJ2-1; possible D gene TRBD2, 7 bases. This CDR3 comprises 17 residues. Trimming shortened V by 0 bases and J by 0 bases, and 12 bases separated the two germline ends. Germline values: CDR1 ENHRY, CDR2 SYGVKD. DNA for the CDR3: TGTGCCATCAGTGAGTCGGGGGGCGGGAGCTCCTACAATGAGCAGTTCTTC. It specifies CAISESGGGSSYNEQFF.

This chain connects TRBV6-5 to TRBJ1-2; D unresolved. The germline gives CDR1 MNHEY, CDR2 SVGAGI. With 0 bases removed from V and 0 bases from J, the gap between germline ends came to 8 bases. The CDR3 extends over 15 amino acids. Here the CDR3 DNA reads TGTGCCAGCAGTTACTCCTTCGAAGCTAACTATGGCTACACCTTC. Protein product: CASSYSFEANYGYTF.

The chain joins TRBV7-2 to TRBJ1-5, with D possibly matching TRBD1 (5 bases). CDR3 length: 15 residues. Trimming stripped 8 bases from V and 6 bases from J, with 20 bases between. Germline lookup yields CDR1 SGHTA and CDR2 FQGNSA. CDR3 protein: CASPSERGRAQPQHF. CDR3 sequence (DNA): TGTGCCAGCCCGTCCGAGAGGGGAAGGGCTCAGCCCCAGCATTTT.

V is TRBV27 and J is TRBJ1-2, with D perhaps TRBD1 (5 bases). Germline loops: CDR1 MNHEY, CDR2 SMNVEV (reference sequence). The CDR3 totals 15 residues. Between the trimmed V and J ends, which lost 3 bases and 4 bases, there was a span of 15 bases. The CDR3 DNA is TGTGCCAGCAGTTTGAGGATCGGGACGGCCTATGGCTACACCTTC. It is translated as CASSLRIGTAYGYTF.